Listed below are T cell receptor beta chains from one sample, sequenced in a study of OX40 agonist ivuxolimab in advanced cancers. Assay used: immunoSEQ multiplex PCR; TCRdb lists only in-frame clones, some missing. The sample consists of 60,000 to 70,000 clones, approximately 90% of them appearing once. Source: CD4+ or CD8+ T cells sorted from blood, taken in a trial of the OX40 agonist ivuxolimab. These TCRs come from an adult with an advanced solid tumor such as melanoma, head and neck, liver or kidney cancer. The CDR3 runs from the conserved cysteine through the conserved F or W. D genes are given only for firm matches. Clone size is stated in some rows and not others, as once, few, many or a class when expanded.

D gene	V gene	J gene	clone size	CDR3 DNA	CDR3 protein
-	TRBV5-6	TRBJ2-1	-	TGTGCCAGCAGCCCGGAATCCCGGGAAAAGCAGTTCTTC	CASSPESREKQFF
-	TRBV5-1	TRBJ1-2	-	TGCGCCAGCAGCTTGCAGGAGGGTGGCTACACCTTC	CASSLQEGGYTF
TRBD2	TRBV9	TRBJ2-7	-	TGTGCCAGCAGCCGGGCGGGAGTACTTGAGCAGTACTTC	CASSRAGVLEQYF
-	TRBV7-2	TRBJ2-2	-	TGTGCCAGCAGCTTAGGAGGCCGGAACACCGGGGAGCTGTTTTTT	CASSLGGRNTGELFF
TRBD1	TRBV19	TRBJ1-5	-	TGTGCCAGTAGCCACCGGGACAGGGGGGGAAGCAATCAGCCCCAGCATTTT	CASSHRDRGGSNQPQHF
-	TRBV28	TRBJ2-1	-	TGTGCCAGCAGTTTACAGACTAGAGAGCAGTTCTTC	CASSLQTREQFF
-	TRBV10-1	TRBJ2-7	few	TGCGCCAGCAGTGAGTCGGGCAGGGGCGGCTCCTACGAGCAGTACTTC	CASSESGRGGSYEQYF
-	TRBV7-2	TRBJ1-4	-	TGTGCCAGCAGCCTACAGAGCTCTAATGAAAAACTGTTTTTT	CASSLQSSNEKLFF
TRBD2	TRBV7-3	TRBJ2-1	once	TGTGCCAGCAGCTTAGACGCGGGAGGGTTCTATGAGCAGTTCTTC	CASSLDAGGFYEQFF
TRBD2	TRBV13	TRBJ2-7	-	TGTGCCAGCAGCTTAACGGGGGGAACTTACGAGCAGTACTTC	CASSLTGGTYEQYF
-	TRBV28	TRBJ2-4	-	TGTGCCAGCAGTTCGGACGGCATTTCACTAGCCAAAAACATTCAGTACTTC	CASSSDGISLAKNIQYF
TRBD1	TRBV5-6	TRBJ2-1	once	TGTGCCAGCAGCTCCAGGGACAGGAGGCCCTACAATGAGCAGTTCTTC	CASSSRDRRPYNEQFF
TRBD2	TRBV6-5	TRBJ2-5	-	TGTGCCAGCAGTTACGGAACGGGGGGTCGAGAGACCCAGTACTTC	CASSYGTGGRETQYF
TRBD1	TRBV28	TRBJ1-1	-	TGTGCCAGCAAGCCAGGGACAGGGATCACTGAAGCTTTCTTT	CASKPGTGITEAFF
-	TRBV5-5	TRBJ2-6	-	TGTGCCAGCAGCTTGGAGTCTGGGGCCAACGTCCTGACTTTC	CASSLESGANVLTF
-	TRBV29-1	TRBJ1-1	once	TGCAGCGTTGCTGAGGGCACTATAGCTTTCTTT	CSVAEGTIAFF
-	TRBV11-2	TRBJ2-7	-	TGTGCCAGCAGCTTAGCAGGGTTGCCCTACGAGCAGTACTTC	CASSLAGLPYEQYF
-	TRBV30	TRBJ2-2	-	TGTGCCTGGAGTGAACAGGAGAACACCGGGGAGCTGTTTTTT	CAWSEQENTGELFF
-	TRBV28	TRBJ1-4	-	TGTGCCAGCAGTTTATGGCATCTCTTACAGGACCATGAAAAACTGTTTTTT	CASSLWHLLQDHEKLFF
-	TRBV5-6	TRBJ1-5	-	TGTGCCAGCAGCTTGAGTAGGGGACAGCCCCAGCATTTT	CASSLSRGQPQHF
-	TRBV29-1	TRBJ1-2	-	TGCAGCGTTGGGACAGTATCGTATGGCTACACCTTC	CSVGTVSYGYTF
TRBD1	TRBV7-9	TRBJ1-4	-	TGTGCCAGCAGCCCAACAGGGGGGGCTAATGAAAAACTGTTTTTT	CASSPTGGANEKLFF
-	TRBV5-1	TRBJ1-3	-	TGCGCCAGCAGCTTGGGCCCCCGACAAGTCTCTGGAAACACCATATATTTT	CASSLGPRQVSGNTIYF
TRBD1	TRBV7-2	TRBJ2-5	-	TGTGCCAGCAGCCGCGACAGGGCCGAGACCCAGTACTTC	CASSRDRAETQYF
TRBD1	TRBV6-5	TRBJ1-1	-	TGTGCCAGCAGTTTTTACCGGGACAGTGAAGCTTTCTTT	CASSFYRDSEAFF
TRBD1	TRBV28	TRBJ2-5	-	TGTGCCAGCAGAGAGACAGGGGTGGGCCAAGAGACCCAGTACTTC	CASRETGVGQETQYF
-	TRBV7-9	TRBJ1-4	-	TGTGCCAGCAGCACCGTATCGGGGGTGGGGAATGAAAAACTGTTTTTT	CASSTVSGVGNEKLFF
-	TRBV27	TRBJ1-2	-	TGTGCCAGCAGTTTTCAGTTCTATGGCTACACCTTC	CASSFQFYGYTF
-	TRBV5-8	TRBJ2-7	-	TGTGCCAGCAGCCCCGGGAACCCCTACGAGCAGTACTTC	CASSPGNPYEQYF
-	TRBV7-9	TRBJ1-3	-	TGTGCCAGCAGCTTAGACCTAGTCTCTGGAAACACCATATATTTT	CASSLDLVSGNTIYF
-	TRBV30	TRBJ2-6	-	TGTGCCTACCCTCCGGGACGATCAAGCTCTGGGGCCAACGTCCTGACTTTC	CAYPPGRSSSGANVLTF
-	TRBV28	TRBJ2-2	-	TGTGCCAGCAGTAGGGGAGGCACCGGGGAGCTGTTTTTT	CASSRGGTGELFF
TRBD2	TRBV5-5	TRBJ2-7	-	TGTGCCAGCAGCTCCGGGACTAGTCGATCCTACGAGCAGTACTTC	CASSSGTSRSYEQYF
TRBD1	TRBV19	TRBJ1-1	-	TGTGCCAGTAGTGCAAAGACAGGGAGGTTCAACACTGAAGCTTTCTTT	CASSAKTGRFNTEAFF
TRBD1	TRBV27	TRBJ1-3	-	TGTGCCAGCAGGCAGACAGGGAGGGACACCATATATTTT	CASRQTGRDTIYF
-	TRBV28	TRBJ2-6	-	TGTGCCAGCAGTTTGGTCTCCAACGTCCTGACTTTC	CASSLVSNVLTF
-	TRBV30	TRBJ2-7	-	TGTGCCTGGAGGCTTTCATGGGACGAGCAGTACTTC	CAWRLSWDEQYF
-	TRBV30	TRBJ1-3	-	TGTGCCTGGAGCGCCGGGCACCGAAACACCATATATTTT	CAWSAGHRNTIYF
-	TRBV5-1	TRBJ2-3	-	TGCGCCAGCAAGAGGTCGGGGGAAGATACGCAGTATTTT	CASKRSGEDTQYF
-	TRBV7-3	TRBJ2-2	-	TGTGCCAGCAGCGACTTCGGCACCGGGGAGCTGTTTTTT	CASSDFGTGELFF
-	TRBV5-6	TRBJ1-1	-	TGTGCCAGCAGCACGACAGTGAACACTGAAGCTTTCTTT	CASSTTVNTEAFF
TRBD2	TRBV19	TRBJ2-7	-	TGTGCCAGTAGAGAGGGACGAGCGGGGGGCGTGTACGAGCAGTACTTC	CASREGRAGGVYEQYF
-	TRBV19	TRBJ2-7	-	TGTGCCAGTAGCCGCAGGTCTTCATCCTACGAGCAGTACTTC	CASSRRSSSYEQYF
-	TRBV29-1	TRBJ2-3	-	TGCAGCGTTTCCTGGGACATACAGTATTTT	CSVSWDIQYF
TRBD2	TRBV9	TRBJ2-2	-	TGTGCCAGCAGCGTAGAAGCGGGGTCTGGCCGGGAGCTGTTTTTT	CASSVEAGSGRELFF
-	TRBV9	TRBJ2-1	-	TGTGCCAGCAGCGCCACGGGACACAGCTCCTACAATGAGCAGTTCTTC	CASSATGHSSYNEQFF
-	TRBV29-1	TRBJ1-4	-	TGCAGCGTGGGACGGCTTAATGAAAAACTGTTTTTT	CSVGRLNEKLFF
-	TRBV5-1	TRBJ2-2	-	TGCGCCAGCAGCTTGGAAGTCACGGGTACCGGGGAGCTGTTTTTT	CASSLEVTGTGELFF
TRBD1	TRBV28	TRBJ1-1	once	TGTGCCAGCAGGCCCACGGGACAGGAGAACACTGAAGCTTTCTTT	CASRPTGQENTEAFF